The 20 T cell receptor beta chains below were found in one sample sequenced in a study of tumor and adjacent non-tumor tissue in lung cancer. The template was RNA from unsorted bulk tissue. This non-tumor lung sample came from over 3 cm beyond the tumor edge. A modified ARM-PCR protocol with three rounds of nested PCR amplified TCRbeta. TCRdb itself ran the multiplex PCR reads through MiXCR, one entry per CDR3 protein. Among approximately 100,000 distinct CDR3 sequences, 65% were seen once, and the ten largest hold less than 20%. Source material: distant non-tumor lung tissue. The receptors were gathered from a man aged 30 to 45 with non-small cell lung cancer.

Of note for this clonotype: Its ends do not fully match the called genes, so a read error is possible. The chain carries TRBV20-1 and TRBJ2-1; 8 nucleotides agree with TRBD2. This CDR3 comprises 17 residues. In germline, CDR1 is DFQATT, CDR2 SNEGSKA (reference sequence). CDR3 DNA: TGCAGTGCTAGCGATAGACTAGCGCCATACTCCTACAATGGGCAGTTCTTC. Protein: CSASDRLAPYSYNGQFF.

A note on this clonotype: One end of the junction does not line up with germline, which may come from a read error. The V call is TRBV12-3 or TRBV12-4, the J call TRBJ2-2; 11 nucleotides line up with TRBD1. The CDR3 contains 15 residues. The chain's CDR3 is CASTVGTGGPGELFF. For the CDR3, the DNA is TGCGCCAGCACTGTCGGGACAGGGGGTCCCGGGGAGCTGTTTTTT.

On this clonotype itself: A junction boundary mismatches the germline segment, possibly from a read error. The V gene is TRBV7-8, the J gene TRBJ2-1; TRBD2 agrees at 10 bases. Germline-derived CDR1 and CDR2 are SGHVS and FQNEAQ. The CDR3 runs to 15 residues. CDR3: CASSFLASGGGEQSF. DNA for the CDR3: TGTGCCAGCAGCTTTTTAGCTAGCGGGGGAGGCGAGCAGTCCTTC.

The sample holds a few counts of this clonotype. This clone may be a read error of a much larger clone one base away. J is TRBJ2-3 and V is TRBV6-1, with D perhaps TRBD2 (5 bases). V lost 10 bases and J 11 bases, leaving 22 bases between the germline ends. The germline V gene encodes CDR1 MNHNS and CDR2 SASEGT. CDR3 length: 13 residues. The CDR3 region has the DNA TGTGCCACCTCGGCCCCGGGGAAGAATATGCAGTATTTT. It encodes CATSAPGKNMQYF.

A remark on this clonotype: A read error is possible here, since a much larger clone lies one base away. The rearrangement links TRBV20-1 to TRBJ2-3; 9 bases agree with TRBD2. Germline values: CDR1 DFQATT, CDR2 SNEGSKA (reference sequence). The CDR3 has 18 amino acids. CDR3 sequence (DNA): TGCAGTGCTAGAGGGGGTAGCGGGAGCGGGGCCCCTCCAGATACGCACTATTTT. It translates to CSARGGSGSGAPPDTHYF.

Comment on this clonotype: A read error is possible here, since a much larger clone lies one base away. V usage is TRBV5-6 and J usage is TRBJ2-6, with D perhaps matching TRBD1 (6 bases). CDR1 is SGHDT and CDR2 is YYEEEE in the germline V gene. CDR3 length equals 15 residues. This chain's CDR3 is CVSSPDSAGANVLTF. The CDR3 DNA follows: TGTGTCAGCAGTCCGGACAGTGCGGGGGCCAACGTCCTGACTTTC.

The CDR3 sequence is CSASFRERNHEQYF. The DNA for the CDR3 is TGCAGTGCTAGTTTTCGGGAGAGGAACCACGAGCAGTACTTC. This sequence joins TRBV20-1 and TRBJ2-7; the D gene is possibly TRBD2 (6 bases). The ends were cut back, 3 bases at V and 5 bases at J, with 17 bases in the middle. This CDR3 is 14 amino acids long. Germline CDR1 is DFQATT and CDR2 is SNEGSKA (reference sequence).

This clonotype was observed a handful of times. A read error is possible here, since a much larger clone lies one base away. The J gene is TRBJ2-1, the V gene TRBV24-1; 7 bases agree with TRBD1. Germline CDR1 KGHDR, CDR2 SFDVKD. The CDR3 loop spans 14 amino acids. The CDR3 nucleotides are TGTGCCGCCAGTCGACAGGGATCTAACAATGAGCAGTTCTTC. This translates into CAASRQGSNNEQFF.

This clonotype was seen more than once but under ten times. A much larger clone differs by one base, so this may be a read error. The chain combines TRBV20-1 with TRBJ2-3, with D uncertain. The CDR3 has 12 amino acids. Germline V gene data show CDR1 as DFQATT and CDR2 as SNEGSKA (reference sequence). The CDR3, as DNA: TGCAGTGCAGCCAGTAACGCAGATATGCAGTATTTT. Amino acids: CSAASNADMQYF.

As to this clonotype: It is likely a read error, because the conserved phenylalanine at the end of the CDR3 is missing. The rearrangement joins TRBV24-1 to TRBJ2-5; 8 bases are shared with TRBD1. This CDR3 comprises 15 residues. V lost 6 bases to trimming and J lost 2 bases; unmatched junction nucleotides: 7. CDR1 KGHDR and CDR2 SFDVKD come from the germline V gene. The CDR3 sequence: CATSPGTGLQETQYI. CDR3 nucleotides: TGTGCCACCAGTCCAGGGACAGGTTTACAAGAGACCCAGTACATC.

Worth noting for this clonotype: One end of the junction varies from germline; a read error may be responsible. The genes are TRBV4-1 and TRBJ2-7; D possibly corresponds to TRBD1 (6 bases). The CDR3 spans 16 residues. Germline V gene sequence: CDR1 MGHRA, CDR2 YSYEKL. The CDR3 region has the DNA TGCACCAGCAGCCAAGATAAGCTAGGGGGTACCTACGAGCAGTACTTC. Protein sequence: CTSSQDKLGGTYEQYF.

This clonotype was recorded a few times. V and J are TRBV4-2 and TRBJ1-3, with TRBD1 matching 8 bases. The CDR3 has 18 residues. Losses at the gene ends were 0 bases for V and 2 bases for J; bases not matched to a gene: 9. Germline-derived CDR1 and CDR2 are LGHNA and YNFKEQ. CDR3 sequence (DNA): TGTGCCAGCAGCCAAGACGGGGGACAGGTTCTGGCTGGAAACACCATATATTTT. The encoded protein is CASSQDGGQVLAGNTIYF.

This clonotype was observed at least ten times. The chain carries TRBV4-2 and TRBJ1-1; the match to TRBD1 covers 10 bases. CDR1 LGHNA and CDR2 YNFKEQ come from the germline V gene. After removal of 0 bases from V and 0 bases from J, the junction contained 10 bases not matched to a gene. The CDR3 has 19 amino acids. Here the CDR3 DNA reads TGTGCCAGCAGCCAAGAATCCCCGGACAGGGGGTACATGAACACTGAAGCTTTCTTT. Translating gives CASSQESPDRGYMNTEAFF.

On this clonotype: The junction shows a germline mismatch at one end, possibly a read error. The chain carries TRBV24-1 and TRBJ2-6, with 9 nucleotides matching TRBD1. Germline V gene lookup returns CDR1 KGHDR and CDR2 SFDVKD. This CDR3 has 19 amino acids. CDR3 residues: CATSYFTGTGISGANVLTF. DNA of the CDR3: TGTGCCACCAGTTATTTCACCGGGACAGGGATCTCTGGGGCCAACGTCCTGACTTTC.

In the case of this clonotype: Its ends do not fully match the called genes, so a read error is possible. This rearrangement joins TRBV5-1 to TRBJ2-1, with D possibly TRBD2 on 6 matching bases. Germline lookup yields CDR1 SGHRS and CDR2 YFSETQ. The CDR3 length is 13 residues. CDR3 in amino acids: CASSYSSANEHFF. Here the CDR3 DNA reads TGCGCCAGCAGCTACTCTAGCGCCAATGAGCATTTCTTC.

Turning to this clonotype: Mismatch with germline at one junction end may stem from a read error. The chain couples TRBV6-5 to TRBJ2-1; TRBD2 matches at 7 bases. The CDR3 runs 15 residues. Germline assignment: CDR1 MNHEY and CDR2 SVGAGI. CDR3 sequence: CARSYGGVREGEQFF. In DNA, the CDR3 is TGTGCCAGGAGTTACGGCGGTGTGAGGGAGGGTGAGCAATTCTTC.

This clonotype was seen many times. This chain links TRBV5-4 with TRBJ2-5; 9 nucleotides match TRBD2. This CDR3 spans 17 amino acids. The V and J ends lost 1 base and 6 bases, in that order; junction bases with no gene match: 13. CDR1 SGHNT and CDR2 YYREEE come from the germline V gene (reference sequence). DNA for the CDR3: TGTGCCAGCAGCTTGACTGGCGGGGGGGCCCTTGGAAAGACCCAGTACTTC. Translated: CASSLTGGGALGKTQYF.

About this clonotype: This clone may be a read error of a much larger clone one base away. V gene TRBV5-6 combines with J gene TRBJ1-2, with 7 bases aligning to TRBD1. Germline-derived CDR1 and CDR2 are SGHDT and YYEEEE. The V gene end was trimmed by 6 bases and the J gene end by 1 base; junction bases not matched to a gene: 12. There are 16 residues in the CDR3. The CDR3 region is CASNSRYRGLNYGYTF. CDR3 DNA: TGTGCCAGCAACTCCCGGTACAGGGGACTTAACTATGGCTACACCTTC.

Comment on this clonotype: Relative to the germline gene, one junction end is altered; a read error may explain this. The chain is built from TRBV10-3 and TRBJ2-7; 7 bases line up with TRBD1. Germline CDR1 is ENHRY and CDR2 is SYGVKD. The CDR3 totals 15 residues. The CDR3 nucleotides are TGTACCATCAGCCCAATAGGGGGCTCGTCCTACGAGCAGTACTTC. It translates to CTISPIGGSSYEQYF.

A note on this clonotype: A much larger clone is a single base away; this may be a read error. The chain employs TRBV5-1 and TRBJ2-7; 11 bases fit TRBD2. Germline-derived CDR1 and CDR2 are SGHRS and YFSETQ. This CDR3 contains 14 residues. DNA for the CDR3: TGCGCCGGCAGCGTGGGGACTAGCGGCTACGAGCAGTACTTC. Its protein is CAGSVGTSGYEQYF.